This T cell receptor beta chain was observed in a study of OX40 agonist ivuxolimab in advanced cancers. General study findings and limits: Dosing at 0.1 to 3.0 mg/kg was accompanied by clonal expansion of CD4+ and CD8+ blood T cells by week 6.

The CDR3 is made up of 18 amino acids. Some clones are missing from TCRdb's copy, which holds only in-frame ones; the method was immunoSEQ multiplex PCR. The table records fewer than 100,000 clones, around 90% of them present only once. A remark on this clone: The target antigen is unknown.

The V call is TRBV7-5, the J call TRBJ2-1; the tabulated D call, TRBD2, remains unverified against the DNA. TRBV7-5 represents a pseudogene. The clonotype originates from an adult with an advanced solid tumor such as melanoma, head and neck, liver or kidney cancer. This sample comprised CD4+ or CD8+ T cells sorted from blood, obtained in a trial of the OX40 agonist ivuxolimab. CDR3 sequence: CARSPGTSGRRGHNEQFF. For the CDR3, the DNA is TGTGCCAGAAGCCCCGGGACTAGCGGGAGGCGTGGACACAATGAGCAGTTCTTC.